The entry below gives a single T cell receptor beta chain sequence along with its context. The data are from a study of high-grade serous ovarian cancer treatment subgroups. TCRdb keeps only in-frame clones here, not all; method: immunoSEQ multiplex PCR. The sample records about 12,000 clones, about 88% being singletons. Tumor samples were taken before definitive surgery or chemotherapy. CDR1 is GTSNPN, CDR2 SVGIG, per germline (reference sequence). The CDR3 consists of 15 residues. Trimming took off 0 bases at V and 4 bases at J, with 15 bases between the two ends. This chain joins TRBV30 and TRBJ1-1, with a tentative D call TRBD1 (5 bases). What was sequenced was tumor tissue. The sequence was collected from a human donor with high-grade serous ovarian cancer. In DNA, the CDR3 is TGTGCCTGGAGTGTAGGGCCCGGGGGTGGCACTGAAGCTTTCTTT. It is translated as CAWSVGPGGGTEAFF.